This paragraph reports one T cell receptor beta chain. These data come from a study of blood T cell repertoires in COVID-19. Looking at the study overall: The analysed material was cDNA or gDNA that came from T cells, B-cell-depleted T cells, or PBMCs.

Sequencing used immunoSEQ multiplex PCR; TCRdb keeps in-frame clones, though not all of them. The table records roughly 360,000 clones, 87% of them present only once. Germline values: CDR1 MNHEY, CDR2 SMNVEV (reference sequence). The CDR3 totals 14 residues. V was pared by 0 bases and J by 8 bases, with 13 bases between. V gene TRBV27 combines with J gene TRBJ1-2, with D possibly TRBD1 on 5 matching bases. The specimen sequenced was PBMCs or T cells enriched from blood (not recorded which). This clonotype originated in a man under 40 who had recovered from COVID-19. The CDR3 nucleotides are TGTGCCAGCAGTTTATCCTTCCAGGGAAAGGGCTACACCTTC. The encoded protein is CASSLSFQGKGYTF.